The T cell receptor beta chain under discussion was sequenced for a study of cytomegalovirus exposure and HLA in healthy donors. Notes on the study in general: Most TCRs appeared rarely, but some public TCRs recurred in many donors.

Germline CDR1 reads LGHNT; CDR2 reads FRNRAP. The V end lost 1 base, the J end lost 6 bases, and 18 bases lay between the germline ends. This CDR3 comprises 16 residues. The assay was immunoSEQ multiplex PCR, and TCRdb's table has in-frame clones only and misses some. Of 100,000 to 120,000 clones listed, roughly 90% are singletons. Comments on this clone: The antigen is not known.

The approximately 120-subject validation cohort, separate from the approximately 640-subject first cohort, included the donors. V usage is TRBV12-5 and J usage is TRBJ1-2, with a tentative D call TRBD1 (6 bases). Sequenced material: PBMCs. This receptor was identified in a woman aged 18-29 years in good health and CMV-seronegative. The CDR3 region is CASGLDKGGGAHGYTF. The DNA of the CDR3 is TGTGCTAGTGGTTTGGACAAGGGAGGGGGTGCCCATGGCTACACCTTC. The complete variable domain, with remaining parts taken from reference TRBV12-5 and TRBJ1-2, reads DARVTQTPRHKVTEMGQEVTMRCQPILGHNTVFWYRQTMMQGLELLAYFRNRAPLDDSGMPKDRFSAEMPDATLATLKIQPSEPRDSAVYFCASGLDKGGGAHGYTFGSGTRLTVV.